This entry is about one T cell receptor beta chain. Its antigen is unidentified. Data came from immunoSEQ multiplex PCR; TCRdb stores just in-frame clones and leaves some out. This table holds approximately 2,300,000 clones, less than 95% found once. This CDR3 spans 15 amino acids. Trimming stripped 6 bases from V and 10 bases from J, with 22 bases between. The germline V gene has CDR1 MDHEN and CDR2 SYDVKM. The data were taken from a study of shared clonotypes between healthy human individuals. Study information: For every donor, three CD4 naive, three CD4 memory, two CD8 naive and one CD8 memory plates were used.

The study's findings and limits: Investigators expected sequencing depth to affect clonotype sharing among donors.

Material for sequencing was naive CD4+ T cells from PBMCs. Subset denoted: CD45RA+ positively selected. This chain connects TRBV28 to TRBJ2-1, with D possibly matching TRBD1 (6 bases). This clonotype was sampled from a man younger than 30 in good health. Some clones in this sample may be carry-over from other donors' samples. The CDR3 coding sequence is TGTGCCAGCAGCCGACAGACGTACAGGGTAGGGGAGCAGTTCTTC. Encoded protein: CASSRQTYRVGEQFF.